This T cell receptor beta chain was retrieved from a study of blood T cell repertoires in COVID-19. As for the study in general: T cells, B-cell-depleted T cells, or PBMCs provided the cDNA or gDNA that served as material.

V was clipped by 4 bases and J by 4 bases; unmatched bases: 6. Germline lookup yields CDR1 MNHNS and CDR2 SASEGT. This CDR3 has 16 amino acids. Methods used by the authors: Reference gene primer amplification yielded estimated nucleated cell counts. Data came from immunoSEQ multiplex PCR; TCRdb stores just in-frame clones and leaves some out. V, J and clone size are those of that table, while D and trimming were read from the DNA. The sample lists 180,000 or so clones, 70% to 80% occurring once. The TCR was taken from a woman aged 50 to 60 with active or convalescent COVID-19. The chain carries TRBV6-1 and TRBJ1-5; 11 bases map to TRBD1. What was sequenced was peripheral blood. DNA for the CDR3: TGTGCCAGCAGTGTTCCGGGGACAGGGGGGAATCAGCCCCAGCATTTT. It specifies CASSVPGTGGNQPQHF.